The T cell receptor (beta chain) described here comes from a study of OX40 agonist ivuxolimab in advanced cancers. Patients were ruled out by autoimmune disease history or systemic immunosuppression. Drawing of blood for sampling happened at baseline, at cycle 4 day 1, and at cycle 7 day 1. The repertoire was sequenced with immunoSEQ multiplex PCR; TCRdb's copy has only in-frame clones and lacks some. The table records about 60,000 clones, about 86% of them present only once. Points from the study as a whole: Among the lowest peripheral clonal expansion occurred in 0.1-3.0 mg/kg partial responders. Relative to CD4+, CD8+ T cells held more expanded clones on average.

A note on this clone: As yet, its antigen is unknown.

The receptor was isolated from an adult with an advanced solid tumor such as melanoma, head and neck, liver or kidney cancer. The starting material was CD4+ or CD8+ T cells sorted from blood, obtained in a trial of the OX40 agonist ivuxolimab.

CDR3 residues: CASSSSTGVVAFF. In DNA form, the CDR3 reads TGTGCCAGCAGCTCATCGACAGGGGTGGTGGCTTTCTTT. V is TRBV7-9 and J is TRBJ1-1; TRBD1 matches 8 bases. Germline CDR1 is SEHNR and CDR2 is FQNEAQ (reference sequence). J gave up 11 bases and V 4 bases, and 9 bases lay outside the gene matches. The CDR3 is made up of 13 amino acids. Combining the CDR3 with reference TRBV7-9 and TRBJ1-1 gives the whole variable domain DTGVSQNPRHKITKRGQNVTFRCDPISEHNRLYWYRQTLGQGPEFLTYFQNEAQLEKSRLLSDRFSAERPKGSFSTLEIQRTEQGDSAMYLCASSSSTGVVAFFGQGTRLTVV.